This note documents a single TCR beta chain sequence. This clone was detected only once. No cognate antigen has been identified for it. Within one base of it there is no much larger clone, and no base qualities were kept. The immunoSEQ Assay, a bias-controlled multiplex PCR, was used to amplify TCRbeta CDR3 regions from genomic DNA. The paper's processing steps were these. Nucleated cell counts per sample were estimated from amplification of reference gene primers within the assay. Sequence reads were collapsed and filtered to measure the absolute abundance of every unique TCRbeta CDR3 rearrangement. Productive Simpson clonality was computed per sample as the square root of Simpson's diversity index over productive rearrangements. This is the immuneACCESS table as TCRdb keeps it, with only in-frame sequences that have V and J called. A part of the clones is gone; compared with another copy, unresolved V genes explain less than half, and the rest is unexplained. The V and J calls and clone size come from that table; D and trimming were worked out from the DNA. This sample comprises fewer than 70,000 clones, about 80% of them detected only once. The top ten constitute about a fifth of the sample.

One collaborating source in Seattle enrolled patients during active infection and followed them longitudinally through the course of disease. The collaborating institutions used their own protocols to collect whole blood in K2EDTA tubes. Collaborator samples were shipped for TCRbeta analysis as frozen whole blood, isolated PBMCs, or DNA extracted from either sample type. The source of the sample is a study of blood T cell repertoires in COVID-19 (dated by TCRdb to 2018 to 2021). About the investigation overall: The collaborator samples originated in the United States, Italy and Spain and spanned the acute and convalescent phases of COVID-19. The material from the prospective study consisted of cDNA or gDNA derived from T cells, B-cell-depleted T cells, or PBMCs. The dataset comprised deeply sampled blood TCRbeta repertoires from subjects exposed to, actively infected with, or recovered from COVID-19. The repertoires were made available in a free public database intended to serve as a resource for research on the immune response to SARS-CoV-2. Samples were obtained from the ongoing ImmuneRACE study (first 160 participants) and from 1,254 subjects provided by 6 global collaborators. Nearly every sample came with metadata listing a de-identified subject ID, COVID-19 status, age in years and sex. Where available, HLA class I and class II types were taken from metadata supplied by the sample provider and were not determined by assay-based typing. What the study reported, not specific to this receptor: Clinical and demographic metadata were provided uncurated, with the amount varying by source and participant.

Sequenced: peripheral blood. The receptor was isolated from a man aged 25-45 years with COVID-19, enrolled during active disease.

CDR3 reads: CASSPRGADYEQYF. The nucleotides are TGTGCCAGCAGCCCCCGGGGGGCCGACTACGAGCAGTACTTC. The sequence joins TRBV9 to TRBJ2-7; the D gene is perhaps TRBD2, from 7 matching bases. From the cysteine up to the phenylalanine, the CDR3 has a length of 14 residues. Just the 42-base CDR3 DNA is kept, in frame starting at base 1. V is shortened by 4 bases, J by 3 bases, and the region joining them spans 14 bases. As encoded in the germline V gene, CDR1 is SGDLS while CDR2 is YYNGEE.